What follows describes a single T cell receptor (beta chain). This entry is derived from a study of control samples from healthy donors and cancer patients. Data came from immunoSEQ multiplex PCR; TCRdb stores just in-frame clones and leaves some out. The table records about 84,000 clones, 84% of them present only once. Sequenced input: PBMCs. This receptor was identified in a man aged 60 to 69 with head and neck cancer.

Written as DNA, the CDR3 is TGTGCCAGCAGTTACAGCGGAAGGGAGACCCAGTACTTC. This translates into CASSYSGRETQYF. The V call is TRBV2, the J call TRBJ2-5; D might be TRBD2 (5 bases). Trimming left V 5 bases short and J 5 bases short, with 12 bases between. Germline V gives CDR1 SNHLY, CDR2 FYNNEI. The CDR3 covers 13 residues.